This note documents a single T cell receptor (beta chain) sequence. These data are taken from a study of blood T cell repertoires in COVID-19. The table came from immunoSEQ multiplex PCR; TCRdb's copy has only in-frame clones and leaves some out. Of roughly 200,000 clones listed, approximately 89% are singletons. From germline, CDR1 is LNHNV and CDR2 YYDKDF (reference sequence). V was pared by 6 bases and J by 8 bases, with 31 bases between. The CDR3 length is 18 residues. The receptor's source is a man aged 40-50 years who had recovered from COVID-19. The chain employs TRBV15 and TRBJ1-2; D might be TRBD1 (6 bases). The specimen was PBMCs or T cells enriched from blood (not recorded which). This CDR3 is CATSNLGAPTDRMRGYTF. CDR3 sequence (DNA): TGTGCCACCAGTAACCTGGGGGCCCCGACGGACCGTATGAGGGGCTACACCTTC.